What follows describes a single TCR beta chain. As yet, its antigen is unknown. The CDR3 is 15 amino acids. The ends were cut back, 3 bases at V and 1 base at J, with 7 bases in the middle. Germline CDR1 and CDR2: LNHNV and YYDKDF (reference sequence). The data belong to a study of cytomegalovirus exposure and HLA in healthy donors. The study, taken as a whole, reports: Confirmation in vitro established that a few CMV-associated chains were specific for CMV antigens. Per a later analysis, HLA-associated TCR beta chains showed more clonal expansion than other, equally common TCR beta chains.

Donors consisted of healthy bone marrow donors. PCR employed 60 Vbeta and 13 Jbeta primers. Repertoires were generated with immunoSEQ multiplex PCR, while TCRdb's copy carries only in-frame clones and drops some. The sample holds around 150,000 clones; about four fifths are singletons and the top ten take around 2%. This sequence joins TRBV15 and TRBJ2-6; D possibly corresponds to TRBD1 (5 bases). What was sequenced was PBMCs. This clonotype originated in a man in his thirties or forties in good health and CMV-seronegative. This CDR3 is CATSSRQSGANVLTF. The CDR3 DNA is TGTGCCACCAGCAGTAGACAGTCTGGGGCCAACGTCCTGACTTTC.